The text below deals with one TCR beta chain. CDR1 SNHLY and CDR2 FYNNEI come from the germline V gene. The CDR3 has 16 residues. With 3 bases clipped from V and 1 base from J, the junction kept 5 bases outside the gene matches. The source of the sample is a study of T cell responses to AZD1222 COVID-19 vaccine. Produced via immunoSEQ multiplex PCR; TCRdb's table is partial and in-frame only. In the table there are around 120,000 clones, around 90% of which are singletons. The chain uses TRBV2 and TRBJ2-1, with TRBD1 matching 8 bases. This sequence was found in an adult who received the AZD1222 COVID-19 vaccine. Specimen: peripheral blood, collected 28 days after the second AZD1222 dose. The CDR3 loop is CASSEGQVSSYNEQFF. Written as DNA, the CDR3 is TGTGCCAGCAGTGAGGGACAGGTGAGTTCCTACAATGAGCAGTTCTTC. Supplemented by reference TRBV2 and TRBJ2-1, the full variable domain reads EPEVTQTPSHQVTQMGQEVILRCVPISNHLYFYWYRQILGQKVEFLVSFYNNEISEKSEIFDDQFSVERPDGSNFTLKIRSTKLEDSAMYFCASSEGQVSSYNEQFFGPGTRLTVL.